The 14 T cell receptor beta chains listed next were all sequenced from one sample in a study of cytomegalovirus exposure and HLA in healthy donors. Both 60 Vbeta primers and 13 Jbeta primers went into the PCR. The assay was immunoSEQ multiplex PCR, and TCRdb's table has in-frame clones only and misses some. The data show about 96,000 clones, with around 74% seen just once and 2.5% to 3% held by the top ten. Sequencing input: PBMCs. Receptor source: a female donor in good health and CMV-seropositive.

The J gene is TRBJ2-1, the V gene TRBV10-1, with 10 bases lining up with TRBD2. Per the germline V gene, CDR1 is WNHNN and CDR2 is SYGVQD (reference sequence). The CDR3 extends over 15 amino acids. The J segment lost 6 bases and the V segment lost 6 bases, leaving 8 bases of the junction unmatched. The CDR3 DNA is TGCGCCAGCAGCGGTGGGCTAGCGGGGGCCAATGAGCAGTTCTTC. It is translated as CASSGGLAGANEQFF.

This rearrangement joins TRBV30 to TRBJ1-2; D is unresolved. Germline assignment: CDR1 GTSNPN and CDR2 SVGIG (reference sequence). The V and J ends lost 3 bases and 3 bases respectively, with 11 bases between them. CDR3 size: 13 residues. The CDR3 here is CAWRAGSDYGYTF. The CDR3 region has the DNA TGTGCCTGGAGGGCGGGCTCGGACTATGGCTACACCTTC.

V usage is TRBV2 and J usage is TRBJ2-2, with D maybe TRBD2 (6 bases). The V end lost 4 bases, the J end lost 0 bases, and 9 bases lay between the germline ends. The CDR3 is 15 residues long. Germline V CDR1 and CDR2: SNHLY, FYNNEI. CDR3 protein: CASSVTRTNTGELFF. DNA for the CDR3: TGTGCCAGCAGTGTGACTAGAACGAACACCGGGGAGCTGTTTTTT.

This chain links TRBV9 with TRBJ2-1; D unresolved. With 0 bases removed from V and 4 bases from J, the gap between germline ends came to 5 bases. The V gene's germline CDR1 is SGDLS and CDR2 YYNGEE. This CDR3 is built from 13 residues. DNA of the CDR3: TGTGCCAGCAGCGTAGGGCAGTACAATGAGCAGTTCTTC. Translated: CASSVGQYNEQFF.

This chain joins TRBV10-3 and TRBJ1-1; D uncertain. V lost 0 bases and J lost 8, with 10 bases in between. The length of the CDR3 is 13 residues. The germline V gene has CDR1 ENHRY and CDR2 SYGVKD. CDR3 protein: CAISESSSGEAFF. The CDR3 region has the DNA TGTGCCATCAGTGAGTCGTCAAGCGGAGAAGCTTTCTTT.

This chain links TRBV5-6 with TRBJ2-7; D ambiguous. V was trimmed by 0 bases and J by 1 base, leaving 8 bases between them. The CDR3 loop spans 14 amino acids. Germline assignment: CDR1 SGHDT and CDR2 YYEEEE. CDR3: CASSLGGFSYEQYF. The CDR3 DNA sequence: TGTGCCAGCAGCTTGGGCGGATTTTCCTACGAGCAGTACTTC.

The rearrangement links TRBV5-6 to TRBJ2-5; D possibly corresponds to TRBD1 (6 bases). Germline V gene lookup returns CDR1 SGHDT and CDR2 YYEEEE. Trimming left V 3 bases short and J 5 bases short, with 11 bases between. The CDR3 sequence is 13 residues long. The CDR3, as DNA: TGTGCCAGCAGCTCCGGGACAAGGGAGACCCAGTACTTC. Encoded protein: CASSSGTRETQYF.

This chain uses TRBV6-4 with TRBJ2-2; a possible D gene is TRBD1 (5 bases). CDR3 length: 16 amino acids. In germline, CDR1 is MRHNA, CDR2 SNTAGT. Trimming stripped 0 bases from V and 7 bases from J, with 15 bases between. CDR3 coding DNA: TGTGCCAGCAGTGACTCGCAGGGATCTTTTGGCGGGGAGCTGTTTTTT. Encoded protein: CASSDSQGSFGGELFF.

V is TRBV6-5 and J is TRBJ2-3, with 9 positions matching TRBD1. The junction had 9 bases not matched to a gene; V was cut back by 3 bases and J by 5 bases. CDR3 length equals 16 residues. Germline CDR1 is MNHEY and CDR2 is SVGAGI. The DNA of the CDR3 is TGTGCCAGCAGTTATGTTACACAGGGGGCTATAGATACGCAGTATTTT. Protein sequence: CASSYVTQGAIDTQYF.

This clone was found a few times. The V and J genes are TRBV7-8 and TRBJ1-1, with a possible D match to TRBD1 (5 bases). Germline V CDR1 and CDR2: SGHVS, FQNEAQ. V dropped 5 bases and J dropped 1 base, with 20 bases sitting between them. The CDR3 covers 17 residues. CDR3 loop: CASSRSELWQGNTEAFF. For the CDR3, the DNA is TGTGCCAGCAGCAGAAGCGAGCTTTGGCAGGGGAACACTGAAGCTTTCTTT.

The V gene is TRBV5-4, the J gene TRBJ2-7; D perhaps matches TRBD2 (6 bases). Trimming removed 4 bases from V and 4 bases from J, with 18 bases in between. The germline V gene has CDR1 SGHNT and CDR2 YYREEE (reference sequence). This CDR3 has 15 residues. CDR3 in DNA: TGTGCCAGCAGCACTTCGTTGGAGGGCGGTTACGAGCAGTACTTC. Protein product: CASSTSLEGGYEQYF.

This chain uses TRBV7-2 with TRBJ2-7; unclear D gene. The CDR3 consists of 14 residues. Trimming left V 1 base short and J 2 bases short, with 9 bases between. Germline V lookup: CDR1 SGHTA, CDR2 FQGNSA. The chain's CDR3 is CASSLGQAPYEQYF. In nucleotides, the CDR3 is TGTGCCAGCAGCTTAGGCCAGGCTCCCTACGAGCAGTACTTC.

This chain connects TRBV14 to TRBJ1-1; the D gene is possibly TRBD1 (6 bases). The CDR3 contains 13 residues. From germline, CDR1 is SGHDN and CDR2 FVKESK. With 4 bases removed from V and 5 bases from J, the gap between germline ends came to 11 bases. CDR3 in DNA: TGTGCCAGCAGCCTAGGGGGATGGACTGAAGCTTTCTTT. It specifies CASSLGGWTEAFF.

This chain links TRBV6-6 with TRBJ2-7, with 7 positions matching TRBD1. The CDR3 covers 13 residues. The germline CDR1 and CDR2 sequences are MNHNY and SVGAGI (reference sequence). The ends lost 6 bases at V and 4 bases at J; junction bases unmatched: 6. In nucleotides, the CDR3 is TGTGCCAGCAGAAGACAGGGCTCTTACGAGCAGTACTTC. Translated: CASRRQGSYEQYF.